This TCR beta chain was captured in a study of blood T cell repertoires in COVID-19. Study information: Samples representing acute and convalescent COVID-19 were sourced from the United States, Italy and Spain. T cells, B-cell-depleted T cells, or PBMCs supplied cDNA or gDNA.

Clinical history as reported by participants underpinned cohort assignment. Germline lookup yields CDR1 SNHLY and CDR2 FYNNEI. This CDR3 has 15 residues. V was clipped by 5 bases and J by 9 bases; unmatched bases: 8. In the source study's methods: Amplifying reference gene primers gave estimates of nucleated cell counts. Sequencing was performed with immunoSEQ multiplex PCR; in TCRdb, only in-frame clones are kept and a portion is missing. V and J calls plus clone size are reproduced from that table; the DNA served to infer D and trimming. The profile shows 150,000 to 200,000 clones, roughly 84% of them singletons. This clone was seen a handful of times.

The chain combines TRBV2 with TRBJ2-1; 12 bases are shared with TRBD2. The sample comprised PBMCs or T cells enriched from blood (not recorded which). The receptor was isolated from a woman aged 25-40 years who had been exposed to COVID-19. CDR3 in DNA: TGTGCCAGCAGTAGGACTAGCGGGGTTAAAGGTGAGCAGTTCTTC. Translation gives CASSRTSGVKGEQFF. Supplemented by reference TRBV2 and TRBJ2-1, the full variable domain reads EPEVTQTPSHQVTQMGQEVILRCVPISNHLYFYWYRQILGQKVEFLVSFYNNEISEKSEIFDDQFSVERPDGSNFTLKIRSTKLEDSAMYFCASSRTSGVKGEQFFGPGTRLTVL.